These 4 T cell receptor beta chains originate from one sample sequenced in a study of cytomegalovirus exposure and HLA in healthy donors. PCR was performed using 60 Vbeta and 13 Jbeta primers. Only in-frame clones appear in the TCRdb table, and some are missing; sequencing was by immunoSEQ multiplex PCR. Among about 140,000 clones listed, around 79% were seen once. What was sequenced was PBMCs. These TCRs come from a woman aged 30 to 39 in good health and CMV-seronegative.

Points on this clone: The conserved closing phenylalanine or tryptophan is absent in this CDR3, likely reflecting a read error. It is unclear where the CDR3 begins or ends on the DNA, so no DNA is shown, and the CDR3 is as TCRdb lists it. V gene TRBV2 combines with J gene TRBJ1-4; the table's D call of TRBD1 was not tested on the DNA. The CDR3 totals 13 residues, both ends included. Germline V lookup: CDR1 SNHLY, CDR2 FYNNEI. CDR3 region: CASSEAKGFNPRV.

The chain couples TRBV29-1 to TRBJ2-1, with a tentative D call TRBD1 (8 bases). Trimming pared 1 base from V and 7 bases from J, leaving 23 bases between. The CDR3 contains 17 residues. Per the germline V gene, CDR1 is SQVTM and CDR2 is ANQGSEA. CDR3 residues: CSVEGGGGTGGMNEQFF. CDR3 nucleotides: TGCAGCGTTGAAGGGGGGGGAGGTACAGGGGGAATGAATGAGCAGTTCTTC.

This clone was recorded a few times. The chain links TRBV4-1 to TRBJ1-1; weak D call: TRBD1 (5 bases). V lost 11 bases, J lost 0 bases, and 16 bases lay in between. CDR3 size: 14 residues. Germline CDR1 MGHRA, CDR2 YSYEKL. Here the CDR3 reads CASRGPTMNTEAFF. The CDR3 region has the DNA TGCGCCTCGCGGGGACCGACCATGAACACTGAAGCTTTCTTT.

The chain recombines TRBV15 with TRBJ1-1, with 8 bases aligning to TRBD1. V shed 0 bases and J 7 bases; nucleotides not matched to a gene: 7. The CDR3 consists of 15 residues. Germline lookup yields CDR1 LNHNV and CDR2 YYDKDF (reference sequence). Written as DNA, the CDR3 is TGTGCCACCAGCAGAGATTGGGCTGGACAGGGTGAAGCTTTCTTT. It encodes CATSRDWAGQGEAFF.